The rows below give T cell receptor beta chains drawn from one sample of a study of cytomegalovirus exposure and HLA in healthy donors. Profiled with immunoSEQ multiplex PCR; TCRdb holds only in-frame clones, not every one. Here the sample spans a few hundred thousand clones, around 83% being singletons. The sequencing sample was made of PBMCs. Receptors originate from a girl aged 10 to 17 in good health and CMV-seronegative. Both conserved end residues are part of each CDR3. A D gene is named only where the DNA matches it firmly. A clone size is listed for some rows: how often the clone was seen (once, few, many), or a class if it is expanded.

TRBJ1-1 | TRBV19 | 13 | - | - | TGTGCCAGTAGCGAGACATCGAACACTGAAGCTTTCTTT | CASSETSNTEAFF
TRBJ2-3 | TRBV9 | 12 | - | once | TGTGCCAGCAGAAGAGTCACAGATACGCAGTATTTT | CASRRVTDTQYF
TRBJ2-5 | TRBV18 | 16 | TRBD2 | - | TGTGCCAGCTCACCACTAGCGGGGGGCTTCCAAGAGACCCAGTACTTC | CASSPLAGGFQETQYF
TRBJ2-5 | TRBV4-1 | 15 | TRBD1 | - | TGCGCCAGCAGCCCCAGGGACAGGGGGCTGGAGACCCAGTACTTC | CASSPRDRGLETQYF
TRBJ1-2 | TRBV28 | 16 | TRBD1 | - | TGTGCCAGCAGTTTAGGACAGGCTCCGGGGAATGGTGGCTACACCTTC | CASSLGQAPGNGGYTF
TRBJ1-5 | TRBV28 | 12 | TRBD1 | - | TGTGCCAGCAGTTACAGGGGACAGCCCCAGCATTTT | CASSYRGQPQHF
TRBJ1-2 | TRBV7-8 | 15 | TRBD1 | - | TGTGCCAGCAGCCCTCGGACAGGGGCGCCCTATGGCTACACCTTC | CASSPRTGAPYGYTF
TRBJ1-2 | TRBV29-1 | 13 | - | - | TGCAGCCATCTCGGGGGGGATCGGCTGGGCTACACCTTC | CSHLGGDRLGYTF
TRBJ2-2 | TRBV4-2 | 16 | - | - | TGTGCCAGCAGCCAAGATTGGGTTTCGGGTACCGGGGAGCTGTTTTTT | CASSQDWVSGTGELFF
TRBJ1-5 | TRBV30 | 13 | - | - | TGTGCCTGGAGTGTAAGGGGAGGACAGCCCCAGCATTTT | CAWSVRGGQPQHF
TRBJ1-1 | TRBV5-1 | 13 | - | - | TGCGCCAGCAGCTTATTGGGGGCGGATGAAGCTTTCTTT | CASSLLGADEAFF
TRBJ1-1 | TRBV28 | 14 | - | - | TGTGCCAGCCAACCGGGGGGCCGGATCACTGAAGCTTTCTTT | CASQPGGRITEAFF
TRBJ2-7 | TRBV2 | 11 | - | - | TGTGCCAGCGCCTACTTCTACGAGCAGTACTTC | CASAYFYEQYF
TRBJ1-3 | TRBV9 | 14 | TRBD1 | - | TGTGCCAGCAGCGTAGGACAGGGTGGAAACACCATATATTTT | CASSVGQGGNTIYF
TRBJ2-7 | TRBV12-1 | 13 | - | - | TGTGCCAGCGCCAGCGGCGGGACCTACGAGCAGTACTTC | CASASGGTYEQYF
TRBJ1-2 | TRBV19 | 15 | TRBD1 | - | TGTGCCAGTAGTATAGATCTGAACAGGGGCTATGGCTACACCTTC | CASSIDLNRGYGYTF
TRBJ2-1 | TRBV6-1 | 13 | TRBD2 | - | TGTGCCAGCATCCGGGGGGGGCGGAATGAGCAGTTCTTC | CASIRGGRNEQFF
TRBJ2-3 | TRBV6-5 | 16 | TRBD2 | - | TGTGCCAGCAGTTACGGTAGCGGGGACTCGACAGATACGCAGTATTTT | CASSYGSGDSTDTQYF
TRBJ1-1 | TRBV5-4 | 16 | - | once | TGTGCCAGCAGCCGCCCCCTGACAGGTCGGAACACTGAAGCTTTCTTT | CASSRPLTGRNTEAFF
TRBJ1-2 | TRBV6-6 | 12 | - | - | TGTGCCAGCAGTTACTCATCTTATGGCTACACCTTC | CASSYSSYGYTF
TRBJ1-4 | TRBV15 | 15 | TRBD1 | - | TGTGCCACCAGCAGTAGACAGGGCACTAATGAAAAACTGTTTTTT | CATSSRQGTNEKLFF
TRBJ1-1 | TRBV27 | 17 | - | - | TGTGCCAGCAGAAATTCGGGACAATCCCTCTGGAACACTGAAGCTTTCTTT | CASRNSGQSLWNTEAFF
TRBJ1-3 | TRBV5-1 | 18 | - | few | TGCGCCAGCAGCTTGAGAGAGACTGGGTCGATTTCTGGAAACACCATATATTTT | CASSLRETGSISGNTIYF
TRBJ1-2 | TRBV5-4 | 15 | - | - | TGTGCCAGCAGTTTGGCTGGGCCAGGGAACTATGGCTACACCTTC | CASSLAGPGNYGYTF
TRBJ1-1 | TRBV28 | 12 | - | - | TGTGCCACCCAAAGGGGCAGGGTAAATGCTTTCTTT | CATQRGRVNAFF
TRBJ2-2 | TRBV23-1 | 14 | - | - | TGCGCCAGCAGTCAATTTGAGGCCCCCGGGGAGCTGTTTTTT | CASSQFEAPGELFF
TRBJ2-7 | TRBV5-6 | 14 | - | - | TGTGCCAGCAGCTTGAGGAACGGACACGCCGAGCAGTACTTC | CASSLRNGHAEQYF
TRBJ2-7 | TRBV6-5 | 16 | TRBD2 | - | TGTGCCAGCAGTTTCTCCGGGACTAGCGGGAGCTACGAGCAGTACTTC | CASSFSGTSGSYEQYF
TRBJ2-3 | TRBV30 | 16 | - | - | TGTGCCTGGAGTTTATACGGAGCGGGTGGGGCCGATACGCAGTATTTT | CAWSLYGAGGADTQYF
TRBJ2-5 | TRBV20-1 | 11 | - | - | TGCAGTGCCCACTCACAAGAGACCCAGTACTTC | CSAHSQETQYF
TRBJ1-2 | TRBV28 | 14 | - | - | TGTGCCAGCAGGTCAGGGGCGGAGAATTATGGCTACACCTTC | CASRSGAENYGYTF
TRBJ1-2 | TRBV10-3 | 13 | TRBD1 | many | TGTGCCATCAGGGGAACAGGGGTCTATGGCTACACCTTC | CAIRGTGVYGYTF
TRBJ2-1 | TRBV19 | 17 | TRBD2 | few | TGTGCCAGTAAAACCCTTTTTGCGGGGGGGTTTAACAATGAGCAGTTCTTC | CASKTLFAGGFNNEQFF
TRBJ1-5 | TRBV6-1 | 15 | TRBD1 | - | TGTGCCAGCAGTAAGGACAGGGCTAGCAATCAGCCCCAGCATTTT | CASSKDRASNQPQHF
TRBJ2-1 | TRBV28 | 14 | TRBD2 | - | TGTGCCAGCAGTTTAGCGGGAGTACCTACTGGGGAGTTCTTC | CASSLAGVPTGEFF
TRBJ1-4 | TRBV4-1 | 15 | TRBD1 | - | TGCGCCAGCAGCGGACAGGGGTCAACTAATGAAAAACTGTTTTTT | CASSGQGSTNEKLFF
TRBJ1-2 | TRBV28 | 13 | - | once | TGTGCCAGCATGGGCCCTGGCTACTATGGCTACACCTTC | CASMGPGYYGYTF
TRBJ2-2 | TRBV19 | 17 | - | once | TGTGCCAGTAGTATGGGCAGGGGACATAAGAACACCGGGGAGCTGTTTTTT | CASSMGRGHKNTGELFF
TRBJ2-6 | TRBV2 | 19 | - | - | TGTGCCAGCAGTGAAGCGCTTTGGGGCGTCGGCGCGGGGGCCAACGTCCTGACTTTC | CASSEALWGVGAGANVLTF
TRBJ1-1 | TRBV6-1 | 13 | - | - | TGTGCCAGCAGCCAGGGTTTGTACACTGAAGCTTTCTTT | CASSQGLYTEAFF
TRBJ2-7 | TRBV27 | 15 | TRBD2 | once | TGTGCCAGGTGGGGTAGCGGGCAAGTTCCCTACGAGCAGTACTTC | CARWGSGQVPYEQYF
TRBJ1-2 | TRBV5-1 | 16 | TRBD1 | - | TGCGCCAGCAGCTTTCCACCGGGACAGGGAAACTATGGCTACACCTTC | CASSFPPGQGNYGYTF
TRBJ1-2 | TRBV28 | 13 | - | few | TGTGCCAGCAGCAGGACAGCGTACTATGGCTACACCTTC | CASSRTAYYGYTF
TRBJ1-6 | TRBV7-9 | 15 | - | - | TGTGCCAGCAGCCCGCCGACAGGAAACAATTCACCCCTCCACTTT | CASSPPTGNNSPLHF
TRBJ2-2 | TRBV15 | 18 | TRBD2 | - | TGTGCCACCAGCAGAGGCCTTAGCGGGGACTCGAACACCGGGGAGCTGTTTTTT | CATSRGLSGDSNTGELFF
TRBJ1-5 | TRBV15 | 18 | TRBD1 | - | TGTGCCACCAGCAGAGATGGGACAGGGGTGGAGAAGGGGCAGCCCCAGCATTTT | CATSRDGTGVEKGQPQHF
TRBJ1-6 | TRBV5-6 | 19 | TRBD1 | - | TGTGCCAGCAGCCTCGCGTTCTCCATCAACGGGACAGGGGGACTTCTCCCCCACTTT | CASSLAFSINGTGGLLPHF
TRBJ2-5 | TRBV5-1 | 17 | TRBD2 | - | TGCGCCAGCAGTAGGAGGACTAGCGGGGGGGCCCAAGAGACCCAGTACTTC | CASSRRTSGGAQETQYF
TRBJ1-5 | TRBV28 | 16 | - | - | TGTGCCAGCAGTTTTTCCTCGGGACAAAGAGATCAGCCCCAGCATTTT | CASSFSSGQRDQPQHF
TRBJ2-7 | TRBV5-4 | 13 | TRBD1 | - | TGTGCCAGCAGCCCTGACAGGGAAGCCGAGCAGTACTTC | CASSPDREAEQYF
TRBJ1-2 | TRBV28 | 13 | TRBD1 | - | TGTGCCAGCAGGTGGACAGGGGGAGGTGGCTACACCTTC | CASRWTGGGGYTF
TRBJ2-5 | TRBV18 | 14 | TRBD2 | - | TGTGCCAGCTCGAGACTAGCGGTTCAAGAGACCCAGTACTTC | CASSRLAVQETQYF
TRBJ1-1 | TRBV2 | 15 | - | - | TGTGCGGACAAGGGGGACGGGGCCATGGGGATTGAAGCTTTCTTT | CADKGDGAMGIEAFF
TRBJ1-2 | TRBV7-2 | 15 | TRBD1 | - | TGTGCCAGCAGCCTAATGACAGGGGGCGCGGGTGGCTACACCTTC | CASSLMTGGAGGYTF
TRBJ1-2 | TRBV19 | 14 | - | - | TGTGCCAGTAGTATCCTTGAGGATCTCTATGGCTACACCTTC | CASSILEDLYGYTF
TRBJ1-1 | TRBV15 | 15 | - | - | TGTGCCACCAGCAGAGATCGGGACATGAACACTGAAGCTTTCTTT | CATSRDRDMNTEAFF
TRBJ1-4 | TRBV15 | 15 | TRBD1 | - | TGTGCCACCAGCAGAGCGGGACAGACTAATGAAAAACTGTTTTTT | CATSRAGQTNEKLFF
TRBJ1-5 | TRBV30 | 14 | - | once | TGTGCCTGGAGACGGAGAAATAGCAATCAGCCCCAGCATTTT | CAWRRRNSNQPQHF
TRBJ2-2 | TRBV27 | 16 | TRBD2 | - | TGTGCCAGCAGTCCCAGACTAGCGGGAGTTATCGGGGAGCTGTTTTTT | CASSPRLAGVIGELFF
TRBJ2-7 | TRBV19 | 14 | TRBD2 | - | TGTGCCAGTAACTTGCGGGAGTCGGTGGGGGAGCAGTACTTC | CASNLRESVGEQYF